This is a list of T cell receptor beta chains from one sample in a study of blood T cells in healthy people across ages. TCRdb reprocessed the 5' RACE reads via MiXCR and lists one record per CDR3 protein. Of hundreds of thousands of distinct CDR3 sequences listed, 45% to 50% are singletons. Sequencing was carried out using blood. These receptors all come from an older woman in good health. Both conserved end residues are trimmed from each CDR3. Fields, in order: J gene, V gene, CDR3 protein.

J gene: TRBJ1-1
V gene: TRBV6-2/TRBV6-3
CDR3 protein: ASSLYGANTEAF

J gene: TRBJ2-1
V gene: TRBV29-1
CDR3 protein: SVKVAGGVNEQF

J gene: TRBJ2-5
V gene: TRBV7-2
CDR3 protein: ASSFGLIQETQY

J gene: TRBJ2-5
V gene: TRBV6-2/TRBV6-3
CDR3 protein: ASSYSKSGSETQY

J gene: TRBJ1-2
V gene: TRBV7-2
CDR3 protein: ASSLGRNYGYT

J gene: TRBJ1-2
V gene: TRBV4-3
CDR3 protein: ASSPRRNYGYT

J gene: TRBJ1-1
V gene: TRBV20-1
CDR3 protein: SASGTADEAF

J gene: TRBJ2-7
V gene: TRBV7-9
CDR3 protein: ASSPSKSEQY

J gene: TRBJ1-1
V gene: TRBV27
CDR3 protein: ASSLWSENTEAF

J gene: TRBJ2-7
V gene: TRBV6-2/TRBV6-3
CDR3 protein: ASTPKGRLAGESYEQY

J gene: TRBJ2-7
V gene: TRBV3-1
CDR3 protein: ASSQGNEQY

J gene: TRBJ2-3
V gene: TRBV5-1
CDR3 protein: ACSLEAGSGAQY

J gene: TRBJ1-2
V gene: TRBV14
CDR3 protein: ASSQVAGFYGYT

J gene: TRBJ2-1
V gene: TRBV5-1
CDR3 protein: ASSLGSGREEQF

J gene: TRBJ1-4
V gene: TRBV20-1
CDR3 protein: SLRGGTNEKLF

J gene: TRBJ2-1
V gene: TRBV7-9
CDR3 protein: ASSLAAASGFLGNEQF

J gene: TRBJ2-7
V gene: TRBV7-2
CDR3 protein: ASSLSDLYEQY

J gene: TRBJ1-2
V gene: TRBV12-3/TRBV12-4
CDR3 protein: ASSAGARADYT

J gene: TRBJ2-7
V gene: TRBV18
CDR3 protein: ASSLADPWGEQY

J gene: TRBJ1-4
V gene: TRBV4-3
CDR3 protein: ASSQDVPDRGTNEKLF

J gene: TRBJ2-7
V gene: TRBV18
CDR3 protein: ASSPSETDEQY

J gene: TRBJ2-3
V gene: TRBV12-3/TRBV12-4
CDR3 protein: ASGLAGGATDTQY

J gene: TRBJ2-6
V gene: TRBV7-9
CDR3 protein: ASSILGRKSSGANVLT

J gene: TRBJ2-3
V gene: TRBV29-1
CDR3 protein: SVGLAGVRTDTQY

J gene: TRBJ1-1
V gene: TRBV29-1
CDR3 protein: SVDPFRDRDTEAF

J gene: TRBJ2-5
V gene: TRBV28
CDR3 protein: ASNLAGGQETQY

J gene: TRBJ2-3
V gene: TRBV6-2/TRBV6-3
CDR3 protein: ASSRGIDTQY

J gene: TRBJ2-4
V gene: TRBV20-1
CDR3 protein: SATVIAKNIQY

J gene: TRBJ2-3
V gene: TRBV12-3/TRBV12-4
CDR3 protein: ASSRLEADTQY

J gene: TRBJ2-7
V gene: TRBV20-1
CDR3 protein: SALLYEQY

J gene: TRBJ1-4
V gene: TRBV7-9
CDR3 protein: ASAPGRVGEKLF

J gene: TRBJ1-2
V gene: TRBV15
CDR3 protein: ATSREMGPNYGYT

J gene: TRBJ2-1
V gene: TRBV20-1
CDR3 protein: SAGGQKNYNEQF

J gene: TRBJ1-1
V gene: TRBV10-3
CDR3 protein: AIRDTSTEAF

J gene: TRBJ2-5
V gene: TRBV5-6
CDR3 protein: ASSLVGGQTQY

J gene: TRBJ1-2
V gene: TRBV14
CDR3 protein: ASSDGTGIGYT

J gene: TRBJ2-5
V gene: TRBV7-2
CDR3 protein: ASSLNRAETQY

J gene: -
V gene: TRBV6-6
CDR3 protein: ASSALHWDEQY

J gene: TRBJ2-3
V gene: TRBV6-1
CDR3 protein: ASSEGGTAPQY

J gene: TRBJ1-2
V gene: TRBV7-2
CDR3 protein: ASSPGRVGVRYGYT

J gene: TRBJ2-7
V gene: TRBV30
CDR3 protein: AWSVLTEQY

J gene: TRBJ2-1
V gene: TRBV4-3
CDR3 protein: ASSQEPRSYNEQF

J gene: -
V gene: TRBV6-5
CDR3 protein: ASSYSGAYYEQY

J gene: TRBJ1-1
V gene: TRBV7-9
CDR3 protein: ASSLGISNTEAF

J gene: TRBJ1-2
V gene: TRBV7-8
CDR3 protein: ASSLGTPLGYGYT

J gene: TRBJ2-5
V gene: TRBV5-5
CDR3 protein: ASSPGTGIETQY

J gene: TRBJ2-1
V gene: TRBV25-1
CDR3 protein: ASSEFRSEQF

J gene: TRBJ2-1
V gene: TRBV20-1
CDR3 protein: SARDVRGRDDEQF

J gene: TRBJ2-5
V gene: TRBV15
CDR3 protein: ATSREGAWETQY

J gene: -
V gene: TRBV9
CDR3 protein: ASSPIGTSGTYEQY

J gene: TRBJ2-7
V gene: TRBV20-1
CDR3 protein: SARGRGRPYEQY

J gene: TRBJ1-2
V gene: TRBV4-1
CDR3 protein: ASSQRGAGGYT

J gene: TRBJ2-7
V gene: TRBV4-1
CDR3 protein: ASSPSGGRQKAYEQY